This T cell receptor beta chain was obtained from a study of blood T cell repertoires in COVID-19. V lost 4 bases to trimming and J lost 4 bases; unmatched junction nucleotides: 7. The CDR3 loop spans 15 amino acids. The V gene's germline CDR1 is SGHDT and CDR2 YYEEEE. Sequenced by immunoSEQ multiplex PCR; TCRdb stores in-frame clones only, minus some. The table records 150,000 or so clones, 80% to 90% of them present only once. What was sequenced was peripheral blood. This clonotype was obtained from a woman aged 60-75 years with COVID-19, enrolled during active disease. The gene calls are TRBV5-6 and TRBJ1-4, with 7 bases aligning to TRBD1. CDR3 sequence: CASSRGQLFNEKLFF. CDR3 nucleotide sequence: TGTGCCAGCAGCCGGGGACAGCTATTTAATGAAAAACTGTTTTTT.